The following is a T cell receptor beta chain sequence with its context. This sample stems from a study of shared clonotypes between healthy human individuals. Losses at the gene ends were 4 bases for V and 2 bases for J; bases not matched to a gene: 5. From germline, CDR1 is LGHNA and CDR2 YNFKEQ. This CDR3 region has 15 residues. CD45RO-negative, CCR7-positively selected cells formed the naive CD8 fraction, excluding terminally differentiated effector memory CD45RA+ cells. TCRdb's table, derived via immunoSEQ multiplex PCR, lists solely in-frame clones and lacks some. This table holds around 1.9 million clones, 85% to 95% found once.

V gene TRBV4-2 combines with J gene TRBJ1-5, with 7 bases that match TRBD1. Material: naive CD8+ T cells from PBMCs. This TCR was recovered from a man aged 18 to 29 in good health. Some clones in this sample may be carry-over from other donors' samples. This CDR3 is CASSLDRLGNQPQHF. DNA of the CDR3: TGTGCCAGCAGCCTGGACAGGCTTGGCAATCAGCCCCAGCATTTT.